The entry that follows covers one TCR beta chain sequence. The antigen is undetermined. This sample was taken from a study of ipilimumab plus nivolumab after autologous stem cell transplantation. On the study more broadly: Median doses per patient: about five ipilimumab, 7 or 8 nivolumab. Findings and caveats of the study: The authors say TCR, Treg and microbiome findings warrant further study.

Data came from immunoSEQ multiplex PCR; TCRdb stores just in-frame clones and leaves some out. The table lists some 2,400 clones, 80% to 95% of them singletons. CDR1 and CDR2 (germline): SGHNT, YYREEE (reference sequence). The ends were cut back, 4 bases at V and 1 base at J, with 15 bases in the middle. CDR3 size: 15 residues. Patients got ipilimumab 1 mg/kg beginning 14 to 28 days post-transplant. Patients received nivolumab 3 mg/kg at weeks 1, 4, 7, 10, then fortnightly to week 26. V usage is TRBV5-4 and J usage is TRBJ2-7; D is possibly TRBD2 (5 bases). The sample was PBMCs, taken in a trial of ipilimumab plus nivolumab as post-transplant consolidation. The clonotype originates from a male donor with primary mediastinal lymphoma. Here the CDR3 DNA reads TGTGCCAGCAGCCGGGGTATGAAGAAATCCTACGAGCAGTACTTC. It is translated as CASSRGMKKSYEQYF. The entire variable domain, with the rest obtained from reference TRBV5-4 and TRBJ2-7, is as follows: ETGVTQSPTHLIKTRGQQVTLRCSSQSGHNTVSWYQQALGQGPQFIFQYYREEENGRGNFPPRFSGLQFPNYSSELNVNALELDDSALYLCASSRGMKKSYEQYFGPGTRLTVT.